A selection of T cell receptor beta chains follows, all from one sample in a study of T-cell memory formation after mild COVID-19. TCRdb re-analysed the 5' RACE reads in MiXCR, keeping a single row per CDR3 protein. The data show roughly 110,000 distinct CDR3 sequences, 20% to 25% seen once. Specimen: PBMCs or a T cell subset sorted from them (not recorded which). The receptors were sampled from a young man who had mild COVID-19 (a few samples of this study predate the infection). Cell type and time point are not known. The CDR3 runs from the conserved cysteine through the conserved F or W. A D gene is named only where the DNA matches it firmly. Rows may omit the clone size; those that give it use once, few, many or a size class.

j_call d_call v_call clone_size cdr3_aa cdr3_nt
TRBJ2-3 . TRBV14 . CASSPSYRDTQYF TGTGCCAGCAGCCCTTCGTACCGGGATACGCAGTATTTT
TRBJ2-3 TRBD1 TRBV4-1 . CASSPRTGDGTDTQYF TGCGCCAGCAGCCCTCGGACAGGGGACGGCACAGATACGCAGTATTTT
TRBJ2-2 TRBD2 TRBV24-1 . CATSAYGGDTGELFF TGTGCCACCAGTGCTTACGGGGGGGACACCGGGGAGCTGTTTTTT
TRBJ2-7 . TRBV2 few CAYTGSDAYEQYF TGTGCCTACACAGGCTCAGATGCCTACGAGCAGTACTTC
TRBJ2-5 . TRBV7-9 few CASSLRSGAKVAQYF TGTGCCAGCAGCTTACGATCAGGGGCAAAGGTGGCCCAGTACTTC
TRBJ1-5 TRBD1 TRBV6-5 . CASRLTQGGNQPQHF TGTGCCAGCAGACTTACTCAGGGGGGCAATCAGCCCCAGCATTTT
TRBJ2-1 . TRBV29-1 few CSVEVGLSNEQFF TGCAGCGTGGAGGTAGGGTTGTCCAATGAGCAGTTCTTC
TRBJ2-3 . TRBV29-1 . CSTRSSGTDTQYF TGCAGCACCCGTTCTAGCGGCACAGATACGCAGTATTTT
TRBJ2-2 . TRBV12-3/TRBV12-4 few CASSFGGTGELFF TGTGCCAGCAGTTTTGGGGGCACCGGGGAGCTGTTTTTT
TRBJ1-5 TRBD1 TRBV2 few CASSEGQGHPPQHF TGTGCCAGCAGTGAAGGACAGGGCCATCCGCCCCAGCATTTT
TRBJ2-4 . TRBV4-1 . CASSQVAGINIQYF TGCGCCAGCAGCCAAGTCGCAGGGATAAACATTCAGTACTTC
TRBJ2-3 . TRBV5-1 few CASSPRVGITDTQYF TGCGCCAGCAGCCCCCGGGTGGGTATCACAGATACGCAGTATTTT
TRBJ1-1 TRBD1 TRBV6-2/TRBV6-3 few CASSYSPGTGGRAFF TGTGCCAGCAGTTACTCACCCGGGACAGGGGGCCGAGCTTTCTTT
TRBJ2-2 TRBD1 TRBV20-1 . CSALAPGTGGTGELFF TGCAGTGCTCTTGCCCCCGGGACAGGTGGCACCGGGGAGCTGTTTTTT
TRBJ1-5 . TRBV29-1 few CSVVEGNSNQPQHF TGCAGCGTTGTCGAGGGAAATAGCAATCAGCCCCAGCATTTT
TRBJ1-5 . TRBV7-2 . CASSLYWADQPQHF TGTGCCAGCAGCTTATACTGGGCGGATCAGCCCCAGCATTTT
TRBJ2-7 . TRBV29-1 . CSVQETSIYEQYF TGCAGCGTCCAAGAGACTAGTATCTACGAGCAGTACTTC
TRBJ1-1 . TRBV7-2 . CASSLRRVPPNTEAFF TGTGCCAGCAGCTTACGCCGGGTACCACCGAACACTGAAGCTTTCTTT
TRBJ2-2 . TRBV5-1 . CASSVGGNTGELFF TGCGCCAGCAGCGTTGGGGGGAACACCGGGGAGCTGTTTTTT
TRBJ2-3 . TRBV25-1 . CASRWDTQYF TGTGCCAGCCGGTGGGATACGCAGTATTTT
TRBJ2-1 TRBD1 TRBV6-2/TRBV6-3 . CASSIWDRGNEQFF TGTGCCAGCAGTATTTGGGACAGGGGGAATGAGCAGTTCTTC
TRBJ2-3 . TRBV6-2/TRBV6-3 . CASSYSIHTQYF TGTGCCAGCAGTTACAGTATCCATACGCAGTATTTT
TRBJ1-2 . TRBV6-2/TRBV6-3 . CASSYPGLTYGYTF TGTGCCAGCAGTTATCCTGGACTAACCTATGGCTACACCTTC
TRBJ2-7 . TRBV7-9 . CASSPKGIDYEQYF TGTGCCAGCAGCCCGAAAGGGATTGATTACGAGCAGTACTTC
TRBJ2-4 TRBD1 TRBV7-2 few CASSSTGGDIQYF TGTGCCAGCAGCTCGACAGGGGGGGACATTCAGTACTTC
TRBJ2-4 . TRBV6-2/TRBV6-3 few CASTNGKLAKNIQYF TGTGCCAGCACCAACGGAAAACTAGCCAAAAACATTCAGTACTTC
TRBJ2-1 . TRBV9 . CASSPGGSLGGEQFF TGTGCCAGCAGCCCAGGGGGTAGCCTGGGGGGGGAGCAGTTCTTC
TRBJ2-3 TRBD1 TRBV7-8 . CASSSPTGTGAADTQYF TGTGCCAGCAGCTCGCCGACCGGGACAGGGGCAGCAGATACGCAGTATTTT
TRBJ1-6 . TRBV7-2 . CASSPRGGPGSYNSPLHF TGTGCCAGCAGCCCCCGCGGGGGGCCCGGGTCCTATAATTCACCCCTCCACTTT
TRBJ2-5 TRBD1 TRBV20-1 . CSDREETQYF TGCAGCGACAGGGAAGAGACCCAGTACTTC
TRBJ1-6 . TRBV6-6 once CASSPFLAGISYNSPLHF TGTGCCAGCAGTCCCTTTTTGGCAGGGATAAGCTATAATTCACCCCTCCACTTT
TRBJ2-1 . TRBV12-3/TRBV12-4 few CASSLSTELEQFF TGTGCCAGCAGCCTAAGCACGGAACTAGAGCAGTTCTTC
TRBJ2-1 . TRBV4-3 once CASSQSSGYNEQFF TGCGCCAGCAGCCAGTCCAGCGGGTACAATGAGCAGTTCTTC
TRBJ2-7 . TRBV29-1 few CSVEDEQPYEQYF TGCAGCGTTGAAGATGAACAGCCGTACGAGCAGTACTTC
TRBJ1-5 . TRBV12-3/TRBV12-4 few CASSTTANQPQHF TGTGCCAGCAGCACGACAGCAAATCAGCCCCAGCATTTT
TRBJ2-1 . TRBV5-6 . CASSLVVHEQFF TGTGCCAGCAGCTTGGTAGTCCATGAGCAGTTCTTC
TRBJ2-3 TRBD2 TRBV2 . CASSDGLAGTDTQYF TGTGCCAGCAGTGATGGACTAGCCGGCACAGATACGCAGTATTTT
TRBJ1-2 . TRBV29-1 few CSLKGGGGYGYTF TGCAGCTTGAAGGGGGGTGGAGGCTATGGCTACACCTTC
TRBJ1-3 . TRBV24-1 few CATSSGSAGNTIYF TGTGCCACTTCAAGTGGATCCGCTGGAAACACCATATATTTT
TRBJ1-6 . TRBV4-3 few CASSQDPGSSYNSPLHF TGCGCCAGCAGCCAAGATCCGGGGAGCTCCTATAATTCACCCCTCCACTTT
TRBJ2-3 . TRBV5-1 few CASSRNPDRSRTDTQYF TGCGCCAGCAGCCGAAACCCTGACAGGTCTCGCACAGATACGCAGTATTTT
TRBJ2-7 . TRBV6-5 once CASSSGRGNYEQYF TGTGCCAGCAGTTCCGGACGGGGGAACTACGAGCAGTACTTC
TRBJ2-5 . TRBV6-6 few CASSYGSWRETQYF TGTGCCAGCAGTTACGGGTCTTGGAGAGAGACCCAGTACTTC
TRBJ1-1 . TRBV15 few CATSSEWNTEAFF TGTGCCACCAGCAGTGAGTGGAACACTGAAGCTTTCTTT
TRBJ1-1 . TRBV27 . CASSYRGLDTEAFF TGTGCCAGCAGTTATCGGGGGCTCGACACTGAAGCTTTCTTT
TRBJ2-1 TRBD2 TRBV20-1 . CSARESGVYNEQFF TGCAGTGCTAGAGAAAGCGGGGTCTACAATGAGCAGTTCTTC
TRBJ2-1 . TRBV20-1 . CSALTPVAWDEQFF TGCAGTGCTCTGACCCCTGTCGCGTGGGATGAGCAGTTCTTC
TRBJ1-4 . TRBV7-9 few CASSTTEKLFF TGTGCCAGCAGCACAACAGAAAAACTGTTTTTT
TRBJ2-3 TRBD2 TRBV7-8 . CASSLVASGGSDTQYF TGTGCCAGCAGCCTCGTGGCTAGCGGGGGGTCAGATACGCAGTATTTT
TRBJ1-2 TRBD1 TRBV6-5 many CASSPGQGGKGYTF TGTGCCAGCAGTCCCGGACAGGGCGGAAAAGGCTACACCTTC
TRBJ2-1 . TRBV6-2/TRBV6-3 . CASSYSGGGQFF TGTGCCAGCAGTTACTCCGGGGGTGGCCAGTTCTTC
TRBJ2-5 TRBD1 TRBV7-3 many CASSSPGQVKGETQYF TGTGCCAGCAGCTCACCGGGACAGGTGAAGGGGGAGACCCAGTACTTC
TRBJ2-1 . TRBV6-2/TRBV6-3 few CASGWGVGNEQFF TGTGCCAGCGGGTGGGGGGTCGGCAATGAGCAGTTCTTC
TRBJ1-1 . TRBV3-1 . CASSHGRGATEAFF TGTGCCAGCAGCCACGGAAGGGGGGCCACTGAAGCTTTCTTT
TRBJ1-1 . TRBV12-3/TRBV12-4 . CASCFGIAEAFF TGTGCCAGCTGTTTCGGAATCGCTGAAGCTTTCTTT
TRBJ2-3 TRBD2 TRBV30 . CAWRAGGDADTQYF TGTGCCTGGAGAGCGGGGGGGGATGCAGATACGCAGTATTTT
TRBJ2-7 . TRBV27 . CASSLVGGPTYEQYF TGTGCCAGCAGTTTGGTTGGAGGGCCTACCTACGAGCAGTACTTC